Below, 30 T cell receptor beta chains from the same sample are listed, as sequenced in a study of beta chain features in type 1 diabetes. Reverse transcribing all isolated RNA meant expressed TCRB transcripts were sequenced. Profiling relied on immunoSEQ multiplex PCR, and the TCRdb table lists in-frame clones only, not all of them. The data show 250,000 to 300,000 clones, about 8.5% seen once. Sequenced sample: central memory CD4+ T cells from blood. The source is a woman aged 18-35 years in good health.

With respect to this clone: Given a much more abundant clone one base away, this may be a read error. This specimen includes other DNA sequences encoding the same CDR3. The rearrangement uses TRBV7-3 and TRBJ2-1, with 7 bases that match TRBD2. V dropped 2 bases and J dropped 2; count of bases not matched to a gene: 0. The CDR3 runs 14 residues. From germline, CDR1 is SGHTA and CDR2 FQGTGA. CDR3 sequence: CASSLAGAYNEQFF. CDR3 nucleotide sequence: TGTGCCAGCAGCTTAGCGGGAGCCTACAATGAGCAGTTCTTC.

The chain couples TRBV9 to TRBJ2-2, with D uncertain. V was trimmed by 0 bases and J by 3 bases, leaving 6 bases between them. Germline V gene sequence: CDR1 SGDLS, CDR2 YYNGEE. CDR3 size: 14 residues. CDR3 protein: CASSVGAHTGELFF. The DNA of the CDR3 is TGTGCCAGCAGCGTAGGGGCCCACACCGGGGAGCTGTTTTTT.

There are a few counts of this clone. CDR3 sequence (DNA): TGCAGCGTTGTAGGGGCGGACCCTAACTATGGCTACACCTTC. It codes for CSVVGADPNYGYTF. The chain is built from TRBV29-1 and TRBJ1-2; a possible D gene is TRBD1 (5 bases). Between the trimmed V and J ends, which lost 4 bases and 0 bases, there was a span of 12 bases. Per the germline V gene, CDR1 is SQVTM and CDR2 is ANQGSEA. The CDR3 runs to 14 residues.

The chain recombines TRBV28 with TRBJ1-5; unclear D gene. The germline CDR1 and CDR2 sequences are MDHEN and SYDVKM. The CDR3 extends over 13 amino acids. Trimming removed 1 base at V and 9 bases at J, with 10 bases between. This chain's CDR3 is CASSLYSGWPQHF. As DNA, the CDR3 is TGTGCCAGCAGTTTATATAGCGGGTGGCCCCAGCATTTT. Full variable domain (rest looked up from reference TRBV28 and TRBJ1-5): DVKVTQSSRYLVKRTGEKVFLECVQDMDHENMFWYRQDPGLGLRLIYFSYDVKMKEKGDIPEGYSVSREKKERFSLILESASTNQTSMYLCASSLYSGWPQHFGDGTRLSIL.

There are a few counts of this clone. The chain has TRBV14 and TRBJ2-1; no firm D call. V was trimmed by 0 bases and J by 7 bases, leaving 19 bases between them. This CDR3 comprises 17 residues. The germline gives CDR1 SGHDN, CDR2 FVKESK. The CDR3 is CASSQERWSRIRNEQFF. The CDR3 DNA follows: TGTGCCAGCAGCCAAGAAAGATGGTCCCGCATCCGGAATGAGCAGTTCTTC.

CDR3 sequence reads: CASHRDASDEQYF. The DNA of the CDR3 is TGTGCCAGCCACAGGGACGCGTCAGACGAGCAGTACTTC. The chain carries TRBV6-6 and TRBJ2-7, with D possibly matching TRBD1 (6 bases). The V and J ends lost 8 bases and 5 bases respectively, with 16 bases between them. The CDR3 has 13 residues. The germline V gene encodes CDR1 MNHNY and CDR2 SVGAGI (reference sequence).

This clone was seen only a few times. The V call is TRBV2, the J call TRBJ1-1, with no clear D. Trimming cost V 6 bases and J 0 bases, with 2 bases left between them. Looked up from germline, CDR1 is SNHLY and CDR2 is FYNNEI. This CDR3 contains 11 residues. CDR3 bases: TGTGCCAGCAGGGTGAACACTGAAGCTTTCTTT. Its protein is CASRVNTEAFF.

This clone was counted a few times. This same CDR3 is encoded by further DNA sequences in the sample. This chain links TRBV7-2 with TRBJ2-5; D unresolved. Deletions cut 2 bases from V and 1 base from J, with 5 bases between. The CDR3 runs 13 residues. Germline V gives CDR1 SGHTA, CDR2 FQGNSA. The CDR3 region has the DNA TGTGCCAGCAGCTTAAGGGTCCAAGAGACCCAGTACTTC. Translated, it gives CASSLRVQETQYF.

V and J are TRBV30 and TRBJ2-4; 10 bases match TRBD2. Germline V gene sequence: CDR1 GTSNPN, CDR2 SVGIG (reference sequence). J gave up 6 bases and V 5 bases, and 7 bases lay outside the gene matches. The CDR3 extends over 14 amino acids. CDR3 nucleotides: TGTGCCTGGGCTAGCGGGGGTGGTGGAAACATTCAGTACTTC. Translation: CAWASGGGGNIQYF. Full variable domain (remainder filled in from reference TRBV30 and TRBJ2-4): SQTIHQWPATLVQPVGSPLSLECTVEGTSNPNLYWYRQAAGRGLQLLFYSVGIGQISSEVPQNLSASRPQDRQFILSSKKLLLSDSGFYLCAWASGGGGNIQYFGAGTRLSVL.

This clone has a handful of counts. This chain connects TRBV7-2 to TRBJ1-4, with D possibly matching TRBD1 (5 bases). V was trimmed by 2 bases and J by 15 bases, leaving 19 bases between them. This CDR3 spans 14 amino acids. The germline V gene has CDR1 SGHTA and CDR2 FQGNSA. The CDR3 region is CASSLTPPSGGVFF. CDR3 DNA: TGTGCCAGCAGCTTAACCCCTCCTAGTGGGGGGGTGTTTTTT.

This clone appeared a few times. J is TRBJ2-5 and V is TRBV14; 11 nucleotides agree with TRBD2. This CDR3 is 17 amino acids long. Germline CDR1 and CDR2: SGHDN and FVKESK. With V trimmed by 1 base and J by 1 base, 5 bases remained unmatched. CDR3 loop: CASSQVGLAATQETQYF. In nucleotides, the CDR3 is TGTGCCAGCAGCCAAGTGGGACTAGCGGCGACCCAAGAGACCCAGTACTTC.

This clone was detected only a few times. The chain links TRBV5-4 to TRBJ2-3; D perhaps matches TRBD2 (6 bases). The germline V gene has CDR1 SGHNT and CDR2 YYREEE (reference sequence). This CDR3 region has 13 residues. The ends were cut back, 4 bases at V and 10 bases at J, with 16 bases in the middle. The CDR3 reads CASSRKTSSAQYF. The CDR3 bases are TGTGCCAGCAGCCGAAAAACTAGCTCGGCGCAGTATTTT. Supplemented by reference TRBV5-4 and TRBJ2-3, the full variable domain reads ETGVTQSPTHLIKTRGQQVTLRCSSQSGHNTVSWYQQALGQGPQFIFQYYREEENGRGNFPPRFSGLQFPNYSSELNVNALELDDSALYLCASSRKTSSAQYFGPGTRLTVL.

This clone appeared a few times. J is TRBJ2-2 and V is TRBV2, with D possibly called TRBD1 or TRBD2 (6 bases each). The CDR3 is 17 residues long. Trimming stripped 6 bases from V and 5 bases from J, with 22 bases between. Germline CDR1 reads SNHLY; CDR2 reads FYNNEI. CDR3 sequence reads: CASRGARGPRETGELFF. CDR3 nucleotide sequence: TGTGCCAGCAGGGGGGCCAGGGGTCCACGGGAGACCGGGGAGCTGTTTTTT.

The chain joins TRBV5-4 to TRBJ2-7; 9 nucleotides align to TRBD2. This CDR3 spans 17 amino acids. V lost 4 bases, J lost 2 bases, and 13 bases stayed unmatched. The germline V gene has CDR1 SGHNT and CDR2 YYREEE (reference sequence). The CDR3 nucleotides are TGTGCCAGCAGCCTCCTGACTAGCGGAGATTCTCCCTACGAGCAGTACTTC. Its translation is CASSLLTSGDSPYEQYF.

This clone has a handful of counts. The gene calls are TRBV7-2 and TRBJ2-7; D gene uncertain. Germline V gives CDR1 SGHTA, CDR2 FQGNSA. The CDR3 is made up of 14 amino acids. With 0 bases removed from V and 4 bases from J, the gap between germline ends came to 10 bases. The CDR3 DNA follows: TGTGCCAGCAGCTTAGCAGCTACCTCGTACGAGCAGTACGTC. This codes for CASSLAATSYEQYV.

This clone was found a few times. The chain is built from TRBV10-3 and TRBJ2-7; D may be TRBD2 (5 bases). V lost 10 bases, J lost 0 bases, and 16 bases lay in between. Germline V gives CDR1 ENHRY, CDR2 SYGVKD. This CDR3 is built from 14 residues. The CDR3, as DNA: TGTGCCAGCAAACGGACGGGAAGCTCCTACGAGCAGTACTTC. Translated, it gives CASKRTGSSYEQYF.

This clone turned up a few times. The rearrangement joins TRBV4-2 to TRBJ1-6; possibly TRBD1 for D (6 bases). V was shortened by 6 bases and J by 8 bases, with 8 bases between the two germline ends. Germline V gene sequence: CDR1 LGHNA, CDR2 YNFKEQ. The CDR3 has 12 residues. CDR3 DNA sequence: TGTGCCAGCAGTAGGGGGGATTCACCCCTCCACTTT. Encoded protein: CASSRGDSPLHF.

The chain employs TRBV6-1 and TRBJ2-2, with D uncertain. Trimming stripped 4 bases from V and 1 base from J, with 10 bases between. The CDR3 totals 15 residues. Germline V gene sequence: CDR1 MNHNS, CDR2 SASEGT. The CDR3 loop reads CASSAQTRNTGELFF. The CDR3 DNA sequence: TGTGCCAGCAGTGCCCAAACACGGAACACCGGGGAGCTGTTTTTT.

CDR3 sequence (DNA): TGTGCCAGCAGCTCACAGGGGAACACTGAAGCTTTCTTT. It specifies CASSSQGNTEAFF. The rearrangement uses TRBV7-8 and TRBJ1-1, with D tentatively TRBD1 (6 bases). V was shortened by 4 bases and J by 1 base, with 7 bases between the two germline ends. The length of the CDR3 is 13 residues. CDR1 is SGHVS and CDR2 is FQNEAQ in the germline V gene.

This clone was found many times. The rearrangement joins TRBV10-3 to TRBJ2-6; D might be TRBD1 (6 bases). Germline values: CDR1 ENHRY, CDR2 SYGVKD. The CDR3 runs to 16 residues. V was pared by 3 bases and J by 0 bases, with 9 bases between. CDR3 sequence (DNA): TGTGCCATCAGTGACACACAGGGCTCTGGGGCCAACGTCCTGACTTTC. It specifies CAISDTQGSGANVLTF.

The rearrangement links TRBV5-1 to TRBJ2-5, with TRBD1 as a possible D gene (6 bases). CDR1 is SGHRS and CDR2 is YFSETQ in the germline V gene. This CDR3 region has 15 residues. The V and J ends lost 4 bases and 0 bases respectively, with 13 bases between them. The CDR3 reads CASSGSGEYQETQYF. In nucleotides, the CDR3 is TGCGCCAGCAGCGGTTCAGGGGAGTACCAAGAGACCCAGTACTTC.

This clone showed up many times. This chain joins TRBV27 and TRBJ2-7, with D possibly TRBD1 on 5 matching bases. The CDR3 runs 13 residues. The germline V gene has CDR1 MNHEY and CDR2 SMNVEV (reference sequence). V lost 6 bases and J lost 1, with 10 bases in between. In DNA form, the CDR3 reads TGTGCCAGCAGCAGGGTGGGTTCCTACGAGCAGTACTTC. This encodes CASSRVGSYEQYF.

V usage is TRBV27 and J usage is TRBJ2-7; D gene unclear. The CDR3 has 12 residues. The V end was cut by 6 bases, the J end by 7 bases, with 13 bases between. CDR1 is MNHEY and CDR2 is SMNVEV in the germline V gene (reference sequence). CDR3: CASSDRIGEQYF. In DNA, the CDR3 is TGTGCCAGCAGCGATAGGATTGGGGAGCAGTACTTC.

J is TRBJ2-5 and V is TRBV6-5; TRBD1 is a possible D gene (5 bases). Germline assignment: CDR1 MNHEY and CDR2 SVGAGI. CDR3 length equals 15 residues. The V gene lost 5 bases and the J gene lost 5 bases, with 18 bases spanning the gap. CDR3 sequence: CASSLRRAGSETQYF. In DNA form, the CDR3 reads TGTGCCAGCAGTCTACGAAGGGCAGGGTCGGAGACCCAGTACTTC.

The chain combines TRBV7-2 with TRBJ2-1; 10 bases fit TRBD2. The CDR3 consists of 17 residues. Germline V gene data show CDR1 as SGHTA and CDR2 as FQGNSA. After removal of 5 bases from V and 4 bases from J, the junction contained 11 bases not matched to a gene. The CDR3 DNA sequence: TGTGCCAGCAGCCAAGCTAGCGGGAGTGGGAAGTACAATGAGCAGTTCTTC. This sequence encodes CASSQASGSGKYNEQFF.

This chain uses TRBV27 with TRBJ1-6; D possibly corresponds to TRBD1 (5 bases). V lost 3 bases to trimming and J lost 10 bases, with 22 bases between them. Germline-derived CDR1 and CDR2 are MNHEY and SMNVEV (reference sequence). There are 17 residues in the CDR3. As DNA, the CDR3 is TGTGCCAGCAGTTTTTACCCCTTAGGCAGGGTCGGCTCACCCCTCCACTTT. Protein sequence: CASSFYPLGRVGSPLHF.

This clone was counted between two and nine times. This sample also contains other DNA sequences that code for the same CDR3. This sequence joins TRBV7-2 and TRBJ1-5, with unresolved D. Trimming pared 1 base from V and 0 bases from J, leaving 7 bases between. This CDR3 is built from 15 residues. Germline V CDR1 and CDR2: SGHTA, FQGNSA. The CDR3, as DNA: TGTGCCAGCAGCTTAGTAGCGGATAGCAATCAGCCCCAGCATTTT. Residues: CASSLVADSNQPQHF.

The J gene is TRBJ2-2, the V gene TRBV6-1; D might be TRBD1 (6 bases). This CDR3 has 13 residues. The V and J ends lost 7 bases and 7 bases respectively, with 13 bases between them. CDR1 is MNHNS and CDR2 is SASEGT in the germline V gene. The CDR3 DNA sequence: TGTGCCAGCACACAGGGCTATGGCGGGGAGCTGTTTTTT. This translates into CASTQGYGGELFF.

In its sample, this clone was seen a few times. V and J are TRBV7-9 and TRBJ2-3; D remains ambiguous. Looked up from germline, CDR1 is SEHNR and CDR2 is FQNEAQ (reference sequence). The V gene lost 1 base and the J gene lost 4 bases, with 6 bases spanning the gap. The CDR3 is made up of 13 amino acids. The CDR3 DNA reads as TGTGCCAGCAGCTTAGAAGGGTCAGATACGCAGTATTTT. This sequence encodes CASSLEGSDTQYF.

The chain couples TRBV7-2 to TRBJ1-4; maybe TRBD1 (6 bases). Germline V gene data show CDR1 as SGHTA and CDR2 as FQGNSA. V was pared by 5 bases and J by 5 bases, with 9 bases between. The CDR3 extends over 13 amino acids. This chain's CDR3 is CASSRTVNEKLFF. CDR3 in DNA: TGTGCCAGCAGCCGGACAGTAAATGAAAAACTGTTTTTT.